This T cell receptor (beta chain) was retrieved from a study of cytomegalovirus exposure and HLA in healthy donors. Germline loops: CDR1 SGHNT, CDR2 YYREEE (reference sequence). Trimming took 4 bases from V and 4 from J, leaving 14 bases between them. The CDR3 sequence is 14 residues long. PCR employed 60 Vbeta and 13 Jbeta primers. Assay used: immunoSEQ multiplex PCR; TCRdb lists only in-frame clones, some missing. The repertoire consists of under 250,000 clones, with just under 80% occurring once and the leading ten covering about 0.5%. Material for sequencing was PBMCs. The receptor's source is a boy younger than 18 in good health and CMV-seronegative. This chain connects TRBV5-4 to TRBJ1-1; TRBD1 is a possible D gene (5 bases). The CDR3 DNA sequence: TGTGCCAGCAGCCGCGGGGGGATGAGCACTGAAGCTTTCTTT. Its translation is CASSRGGMSTEAFF.